The 30 T cell receptor beta chains given below trace back to one sample, sequenced in a study of cytomegalovirus exposure and HLA in healthy donors. The PCR was carried out with 60 Vbeta primers and 13 Jbeta primers. Measured with immunoSEQ multiplex PCR; TCRdb has only the in-frame clones, and not every one. The sample yields approximately 200,000 clones, about 83% seen once. The specimen was PBMCs. The receptors stem from a woman aged 25 to 39 in good health and CMV-seropositive.

As to this clone: This sample includes further DNA sequences coding for the same CDR3. The CDR3 sequence is CASRSTGVALEAFF. CDR3 sequence (DNA): TGTGCCAGCAGGTCAACAGGGGTTGCCCTCGAGGCTTTCTTT. This sequence joins TRBV5-6 and TRBJ1-1; 7 bases are a match to TRBD1. J was trimmed by 11 bases and V by 5 bases; bases with no gene match: 15. The V gene's germline CDR1 is SGHDT and CDR2 YYEEEE. The CDR3 consists of 14 residues.

This clone was picked up one time. J is TRBJ2-3 and V is TRBV6-1; no definite D call. This CDR3 spans 13 amino acids. V lost 4 bases to trimming and J lost 2 bases, with 7 bases between them. CDR1 and CDR2 (germline): MNHNS, SASEGT. The CDR3 sequence is CASSVDNTDTQYF. CDR3 bases: TGTGCCAGCAGTGTTGACAACACAGATACGCAGTATTTT.

The V gene is TRBV23-1, the J gene TRBJ2-5; 10 nucleotides agree with TRBD1. Being an ORF, TRBV23-1 has a function that is uncertain. Trimming cost V 6 bases and J 1 base; bases outside gene matches: 5. The CDR3 is 15 amino acids. The CDR3, as DNA: TGCGCCAGCAGCGGAGACAGGGGGCGCCAAGAGACCCAGTACTTC. Encoded protein: CASSGDRGRQETQYF.

This rearrangement joins TRBV15 to TRBJ1-2; D perhaps matches TRBD1 (5 bases). Germline V lookup: CDR1 LNHNV, CDR2 YYDKDF (reference sequence). The ends were cut back, 0 bases at V and 4 bases at J, with 12 bases in the middle. The CDR3 loop spans 15 amino acids. CDR3 loop: CATSRDFGGAYGYTF. For the CDR3, the DNA is TGTGCCACCAGCAGAGATTTCGGAGGGGCCTATGGCTACACCTTC.

V is TRBV2 and J is TRBJ1-1; TRBD1 is a possible D gene (5 bases). Per germline, CDR1 SNHLY and CDR2 FYNNEI. This CDR3 is 13 amino acids long. V lost 6 bases, J lost 8 bases, and 16 bases lay in between. The CDR3: CASSEGEGREAFF. The CDR3 nucleotides are TGTGCCAGCAGCGAGGGTGAGGGGAGGGAAGCTTTCTTT. Full variable domain (remainder filled in from reference TRBV2 and TRBJ1-1): EPEVTQTPSHQVTQMGQEVILRCVPISNHLYFYWYRQILGQKVEFLVSFYNNEISEKSEIFDDQFSVERPDGSNFTLKIRSTKLEDSAMYFCASSEGEGREAFFGQGTRLTVV.

The V call is TRBV2, the J call TRBJ1-4, with a possible D match to TRBD1 (5 bases). Deletions cut 4 bases from V and 13 bases from J, with 7 bases between. This CDR3 has 10 amino acids. Germline CDR1 reads SNHLY; CDR2 reads FYNNEI. The CDR3 here is CASSGGLLFF. CDR3 nucleotides: TGTGCCAGCAGTGGGGGACTACTGTTTTTT.

The chain recombines TRBV5-4 with TRBJ2-1; no definite D call. The CDR3 contains 15 residues. V was trimmed by 4 bases and J by 9 bases, leaving 20 bases between them. The germline gives CDR1 SGHNT, CDR2 YYREEE (reference sequence). CDR3 in amino acids: CASSHSRRMMFEQFF. CDR3 nucleotide sequence: TGTGCCAGCAGCCATAGCCGACGAATGATGTTTGAGCAGTTCTTC.

There are many counts of this clone. The J gene is TRBJ1-1, the V gene TRBV15; D is unresolved. In germline, CDR1 is LNHNV, CDR2 YYDKDF (reference sequence). The CDR3 contains 12 residues. V was trimmed by 1 base and J by 4 bases, leaving 4 bases between them. CDR3 nucleotides: TGTGCCACCAGCAGAGCTCCCACTGAAGCTTTCTTT. Residues: CATSRAPTEAFF.

This chain uses TRBV7-2 with TRBJ2-7, with D maybe TRBD1 (5 bases). The CDR3 is 15 residues long. Per germline, CDR1 SGHTA and CDR2 FQGNSA. The V gene lost 1 base and the J gene lost 5 bases, with 15 bases spanning the gap. The CDR3 protein is CASSLGLRVYDEQYF. The CDR3, as DNA: TGTGCCAGCAGCTTAGGTCTCAGGGTTTACGACGAGCAGTACTTC.

The chain has TRBV9 and TRBJ2-7; maybe TRBD2 (5 bases). In germline, CDR1 is SGDLS, CDR2 YYNGEE. This CDR3 comprises 15 residues. Trimming took off 0 bases at V and 4 bases at J, with 14 bases between the two ends. The CDR3 is CASSVGGLAFYEQYF. The CDR3 DNA reads TGTGCCAGCAGCGTAGGAGGGCTAGCTTTTTACGAGCAGTACTTC.

This clone was counted between two and nine times. This sequence joins TRBV10-3 and TRBJ1-6; D remains unclear. The CDR3 is 14 amino acids. From germline, CDR1 is ENHRY and CDR2 SYGVKD. Trimming cost V 5 bases and J 10 bases, with 15 bases left between them. In nucleotides, the CDR3 is TGTGCCATCAGTTCGAAGGTAGCCGGGTCACCCCTCCACTTT. Encoded protein: CAISSKVAGSPLHF.

This clone occurred a few times. The J gene is TRBJ2-7, the V gene TRBV9; D uncertain. Germline assignment: CDR1 SGDLS and CDR2 YYNGEE. Trimming pared 0 bases from V and 2 bases from J, leaving 12 bases between. CDR3 length: 15 residues. The CDR3 coding sequence is TGTGCCAGCAGCGTAGAGCCAGCGAGTACCTACGAGCAGTACTTC. Its protein is CASSVEPASTYEQYF.

This chain uses TRBV5-6 with TRBJ2-1; D unclear. V lost 4 bases and J lost 12, with 14 bases in between. CDR1 is SGHDT and CDR2 is YYEEEE in the germline V gene. This CDR3 has 12 residues. The CDR3 region is CASSDRGSLQFF. For the CDR3, the DNA is TGTGCCAGCAGCGACCGAGGATCGTTGCAGTTCTTC.

The chain joins TRBV5-6 to TRBJ2-5; D uncertain. This CDR3 region has 13 residues. V was shortened by 4 bases and J by 2 bases, with 9 bases between the two germline ends. Looked up from germline, CDR1 is SGHDT and CDR2 is YYEEEE. The CDR3 bases are TGTGCCAGCAGCAGCTATACGCAAGAGACCCAGTACTTC. Translation: CASSSYTQETQYF.

The chain uses TRBV10-3 and TRBJ1-3; TRBD1 agrees at 8 bases. CDR1 and CDR2 from the germline V gene are ENHRY and SYGVKD. This CDR3 contains 18 residues. V shed 0 bases and J 0 bases; nucleotides not matched to a gene: 7. DNA of the CDR3: TGTGCCATCAGTGAGTCAGGGACAGGTCGGAGCTCTGGAAACACCATATATTTT. Its translation: CAISESGTGRSSGNTIYF.

The CDR3 bases are TGCGCCAGCAGCTCCACCCCGGGACAGCAGACCCAGTACTTC. Translated, it gives CASSSTPGQQTQYF. The chain joins TRBV5-1 to TRBJ2-5; 7 bases line up with TRBD1. The CDR3 runs to 14 residues. V was pared by 3 bases and J by 6 bases, with 8 bases of the junction left unmatched. Germline loops: CDR1 SGHRS, CDR2 YFSETQ. Full variable domain (outside the CDR3, taken from reference TRBV5-1 and TRBJ2-5): KAGVTQTPRYLIKTRGQQVTLSCSPISGHRSVSWYQQTPGQGLQFLFEYFSETQRNKGNFPGRFSGRQFSNSRSEMNVSTLELGDSALYLCASSSTPGQQTQYFGPGTRLLVL.

This chain links TRBV6-5 with TRBJ1-5; D possibly corresponds to TRBD1 (5 bases). Per the germline V gene, CDR1 is MNHEY and CDR2 is SVGAGI. This CDR3 has 14 amino acids. Trimming pared 7 bases from V and 2 bases from J, leaving 12 bases between. The CDR3 here is CASISDMGNQPQHF. CDR3 DNA sequence: TGTGCCAGCATCTCGGACATGGGCAATCAGCCCCAGCATTTT.

The J gene is TRBJ1-2, the V gene TRBV9, with 11 bases lining up with TRBD1. Germline CDR1 and CDR2: SGDLS and YYNGEE. The CDR3 consists of 14 residues. V was clipped by 3 bases and J by 7 bases; unmatched bases: 5. DNA of the CDR3: TGTGCCAGCAGCGGAGGACAGGGGGCGCTTGGCTACACCTTC. Amino acid sequence: CASSGGQGALGYTF.

The chain recombines TRBV6-1 with TRBJ1-2; D gene uncertain. Per the germline V gene, CDR1 is MNHNS and CDR2 is SASEGT. The CDR3 loop spans 15 amino acids. V lost 0 bases to trimming and J lost 4 bases, with 12 bases between them. CDR3 in DNA: TGTGCCAGCAGTGAAGCGTCGGGGATCCTCTATGGCTACACCTTC. Protein product: CASSEASGILYGYTF.

The chain couples TRBV11-2 to TRBJ2-1, with 15 bases fitting TRBD2. The germline CDR1 and CDR2 sequences are SGHAT and FQNNGV. This CDR3 is built from 16 residues. Losses at the gene ends were 5 bases for V and 7 bases for J; bases not matched to a gene: 6. This chain's CDR3 is CASSKFGTSGGNEQFF. DNA for the CDR3: TGTGCCAGCAGCAAATTCGGGACTAGCGGGGGGAATGAGCAGTTCTTC. Full variable domain (missing parts from reference TRBV11-2 and TRBJ2-1): EAGVAQSPRYKIIEKRQSVAFWCNPISGHATLYWYQQILGQGPKLLIQFQNNGVVDDSQLPKDRFSAERLKGVDSTLKIQPAKLEDSAVYLCASSKFGTSGGNEQFFGPGTRLTVL.

This sequence joins TRBV9 and TRBJ2-7, with TRBD2 as a possible D gene (6 bases). Per germline, CDR1 SGDLS and CDR2 YYNGEE. The CDR3 is made up of 17 amino acids. Trimming took off 0 bases at V and 7 bases at J, with 23 bases between the two ends. CDR3 loop: CASSVAYSQGPGGEQYF. The CDR3 coding sequence is TGTGCCAGCAGCGTAGCTTACAGTCAGGGCCCCGGGGGTGAGCAGTACTTC.

The J gene is TRBJ1-1, the V gene TRBV6-1, with a weak D call TRBD1 (5 bases). The CDR3 loop spans 15 amino acids. V lost 4 bases and J 13 bases, leaving 25 bases between the germline ends. Germline CDR1 is MNHNS and CDR2 is SASEGT. The DNA for the CDR3 is TGTGCCAGCAGTGCTAAAGGGTGGGGCCCGGCCTGGAATTTCTTT. This encodes CASSAKGWGPAWNFF.

The chain uses TRBV15 and TRBJ1-3; D is possibly TRBD1 (6 bases). CDR1 and CDR2 from the germline V gene are LNHNV and YYDKDF (reference sequence). The CDR3 contains 19 residues. With 4 bases removed from V and 1 base from J, the gap between germline ends came to 23 bases. In nucleotides, the CDR3 is TGTGCCACCAGCACTAAACCACTATCACGAGGGGGATCTGGAAACACCATATATTTT. It specifies CATSTKPLSRGGSGNTIYF.

V gene TRBV19 combines with J gene TRBJ1-4; no definite D call. V lost 5 bases and J lost 8, with 9 bases in between. Per the germline V gene, CDR1 is LNHDA and CDR2 is SQIVND (reference sequence). This CDR3 region has 12 residues. DNA of the CDR3: TGTGCCAGTAGTGAATCCAGAGAAAAACTGTTTTTT. It codes for CASSESREKLFF.

This clone was found once. The chain uses TRBV28 and TRBJ2-1, with no clear D. In germline, CDR1 is MDHEN, CDR2 SYDVKM. This CDR3 region has 12 residues. The chain's CDR3 is CALGPVLNEQFF. The CDR3 region has the DNA TGTGCTCTGGGCCCCGTCCTCAATGAGCAGTTCTTC.

V and J are TRBV6-5 and TRBJ1-1, with a weak D call TRBD1 (5 bases). V was cut by 7 bases and J by 3 bases, with 12 bases left in between. The CDR3 spans 13 residues. CDR1 and CDR2 (germline): MNHEY, SVGAGI. CDR3 sequence (DNA): TGTGCCAGCACCCCATGGGGGGACACTGAAGCTTTCTTT. Protein sequence: CASTPWGDTEAFF.

V gene TRBV15 combines with J gene TRBJ2-3; 10 nucleotides match TRBD2. V gave up 7 bases and J gave up 4 bases; unmatched junction bases: 5. Germline V CDR1 and CDR2: LNHNV, YYDKDF (reference sequence). This CDR3 is 14 amino acids long. CDR3 DNA sequence: TGTGCCACCAAGGCCCTAGCGGGAGCAGATACGCAGTATTTT. This sequence encodes CATKALAGADTQYF.

This chain connects TRBV4-2 to TRBJ2-7, with TRBD2 identical over 8 bases. V shed 4 bases and J 4 bases; nucleotides not matched to a gene: 9. From germline, CDR1 is LGHNA and CDR2 YNFKEQ. The CDR3 covers 15 residues. The CDR3 reads CASSLDQAGAYEQYF. CDR3 nucleotide sequence: TGTGCCAGCAGCCTCGACCAAGCGGGAGCGTACGAGCAGTACTTC.

The chain combines TRBV6-5 with TRBJ1-1, with D possibly matching TRBD1 (5 bases). The CDR3 is 12 residues long. Trimming pared 4 bases from V and 8 bases from J, leaving 11 bases between. Germline CDR1 and CDR2: MNHEY and SVGAGI. The CDR3 protein is CASSFSGGEAFF. The CDR3 DNA follows: TGTGCCAGCAGTTTCTCCGGGGGAGAAGCTTTCTTT.

The V and J genes are TRBV5-1 and TRBJ1-2; D gene unclear. Per germline, CDR1 SGHRS and CDR2 YFSETQ. Trimming took 0 bases from V and 0 from J, leaving 15 bases between them. The CDR3 has 17 residues. The CDR3 region is CASSLGGGPSPNYGYTF. The DNA of the CDR3 is TGCGCCAGCAGCTTGGGAGGAGGGCCTAGCCCTAACTATGGCTACACCTTC.